This entry lists 23 T cell receptor beta chains sequenced from one sample in a study of blood T cell repertoires in COVID-19 (TCRdb year 2020). Libraries came from the immunoSEQ multiplex PCR assay. What TCRdb holds here is the immuneACCESS table cut down to in-frame rearrangements. Part of the clones is not present; checked against another copy, under half of the missing clones reflect an unresolved V gene, and the others are unexplained. The sample profile shows fewer than 400,000 clones; roughly 86% of them were found once. Of the sample, about 2% is held by the ten largest clones. The sequenced material came from peripheral blood. The receptors come from a woman aged 25 to 39 with COVID-19, enrolled during active disease.

The rearrangement links TRBV7-2 to TRBJ2-2; 9 nucleotides agree with TRBD1. Losses at the gene ends were 7 bases for V and 1 base for J; bases not matched to a gene: 7. This CDR3 has 16 amino acids. CDR1 is SGHTA and CDR2 is FQGNSA in the germline V gene. The CDR3 here is CASIKTGGLNTGELFF. In nucleotides, the CDR3 is TGTGCCAGCATCAAGACAGGGGGATTGAACACCGGGGAGCTGTTTTTT.

This chain's CDR3 is CASSGGQADEKLFF. The CDR3 DNA reads TGTGCCAGCAGCGGGGGACAGGCCGATGAAAAACTGTTTTTT. V and J are TRBV9 and TRBJ1-4, with 8 bases aligning to TRBD1. Germline V gene data show CDR1 as SGDLS and CDR2 as YYNGEE. The trim removed 3 bases at V and 6 bases at J, leaving 4 bases unmatched. The CDR3 extends over 14 amino acids.

The chain is built from TRBV2 and TRBJ2-5; the D gene is possibly TRBD1 (5 bases). The germline CDR1 and CDR2 sequences are SNHLY and FYNNEI. The CDR3 runs to 13 residues. The V and J ends lost 6 bases and 5 bases respectively, with 13 bases between them. The CDR3 DNA follows: TGTGCCAGCAGCCTACAGGTTTGGGAGACCCAGTACTTC. Translating gives CASSLQVWETQYF.

This sequence joins TRBV5-1 and TRBJ1-3; TRBD1 matches 7 bases. CDR3 length equals 16 residues. Trimming at V came to 3 bases and at J to 0 bases, leaving 6 bases not matched to a gene. Germline lookup yields CDR1 SGHRS and CDR2 YFSETQ. CDR3: CASSYTGAVSGNTIYF. In DNA, the CDR3 is TGCGCCAGCAGCTACACAGGGGCCGTCTCTGGAAACACCATATATTTT.

CDR3: CASSPGGDTEAFF. The DNA of the CDR3 is TGTGCCAGCAGCCCTGGCGGGGACACTGAAGCTTTCTTT. The chain combines TRBV7-8 with TRBJ1-1; D call uncertain. V was shortened by 5 bases and J by 3 bases, with 10 bases between the two germline ends. This CDR3 comprises 13 residues. Germline V gene data show CDR1 as SGHVS and CDR2 as FQNEAQ.

This chain uses TRBV19 with TRBJ2-1, with 8 nucleotides matching TRBD2. With V trimmed by 4 bases and J by 9 bases, 8 bases remained unmatched. CDR1 is LNHDA, CDR2 SQIVND, per germline (reference sequence). This CDR3 comprises 14 residues. CDR3 sequence (DNA): TGTGCCAGTAGTAGACTAGCGACGGAGGGTGAGCAGTTCTTC. It codes for CASSRLATEGEQFF.

This clone was observed once. The chain links TRBV6-5 to TRBJ1-1; no definite D call. The germline CDR1 and CDR2 sequences are MNHEY and SVGAGI. This CDR3 is built from 14 residues. The V and J ends lost 2 bases and 6 bases respectively, with 13 bases between them. CDR3 bases: TGTGCCAGCAGTTACCCCGGGTCTGCGGCTGAAGCTTTCTTT. This codes for CASSYPGSAAEAFF.

The V call is TRBV27, the J call TRBJ1-6; no clear D gene. The CDR3 sequence is 16 residues long. Per the germline V gene, CDR1 is MNHEY and CDR2 is SMNVEV (reference sequence). With 1 base removed from V and 7 bases from J, the gap between germline ends came to 14 bases. CDR3 in amino acids: CASSLWLEGSNSPLHF. The CDR3 nucleotides are TGTGCCAGCAGTTTATGGTTGGAGGGAAGCAATTCACCCCTCCACTTT.

The chain has TRBV11-2 and TRBJ2-1; D is possibly TRBD1 (7 bases). Trimming took 5 bases from V and 7 from J, leaving 21 bases between them. From germline, CDR1 is SGHAT and CDR2 FQNNGV. The CDR3 runs 16 residues. CDR3 amino acids: CASSQEGGQAWNEQFF. CDR3 nucleotide sequence: TGTGCCAGCAGCCAGGAGGGCGGACAGGCTTGGAATGAGCAGTTCTTC.

This chain joins TRBV2 and TRBJ2-2, with D hard to call. Germline V CDR1 and CDR2: SNHLY, FYNNEI. The CDR3 is 16 amino acids. Trimming removed 1 base from V and 0 bases from J, with 9 bases in between. The chain's CDR3 is CASSEGKQANTGELFF. For the CDR3, the DNA is TGTGCCAGCAGTGAAGGCAAACAAGCGAACACCGGGGAGCTGTTTTTT.

This clone was seen at least ten times. The rearrangement joins TRBV29-1 to TRBJ2-5; D perhaps matches TRBD2 (5 bases). In germline, CDR1 is SQVTM, CDR2 ANQGSEA. Trimming removed 3 bases at V and 5 bases at J, with 10 bases between. This CDR3 contains 12 residues. The CDR3 reads CSVDDYEETQYF. CDR3 DNA sequence: TGCAGCGTTGATGACTACGAGGAGACCCAGTACTTC.

The chain recombines TRBV2 with TRBJ2-3; D remains ambiguous. CDR1 and CDR2 from the germline V gene are SNHLY and FYNNEI. This CDR3 is built from 12 residues. V lost 6 bases and J lost 0, with 4 bases in between. Written as DNA, the CDR3 is TGTGCCAGCAGCAGTAGCACAGATACGCAGTATTTT. It encodes CASSSSTDTQYF.

This rearrangement joins TRBV28 to TRBJ2-2, with TRBD1 identical over 9 bases. There are 15 residues in the CDR3. CDR1 MDHEN and CDR2 SYDVKM come from the germline V gene. V lost 5 bases and J lost 6; bases outside the gene matches: 7. This CDR3 reads CASSAPNRGPGELFF. The CDR3, as DNA: TGTGCCAGCAGTGCCCCAAACAGGGGGCCCGGGGAGCTGTTTTTT.

This clone was observed a handful of times. V gene TRBV5-6 combines with J gene TRBJ2-7, with TRBD2 matching 7 bases. V shed 1 base, J shed 0 bases, and the junction held 7 bases outside the gene matches. The CDR3 loop spans 16 amino acids. Looked up from germline, CDR1 is SGHDT and CDR2 is YYEEEE. The CDR3 spells CASSLPQPGGSYEQYF. In DNA form, the CDR3 reads TGTGCCAGCAGCTTGCCACAGCCGGGGGGCTCCTACGAGCAGTACTTC.

The chain uses TRBV6-2 or TRBV6-3 and TRBJ1-6; weak D call: TRBD1 (6 bases). The length of the CDR3 is 16 residues. CDR1 is MNHEY, CDR2 SVGEGT, per germline. Trimming left V 5 bases short and J 8 bases short, with 19 bases between. The CDR3 DNA sequence: TGTGCCAGCAGTACCACCAGGGGAAAGGTGGATTCACCCCTCCACTTT. Residues: CASSTTRGKVDSPLHF.

The rearrangement uses TRBV19 and TRBJ2-1; D is perhaps TRBD1 (5 bases). Germline CDR1 and CDR2: LNHDA and SQIVND (reference sequence). This CDR3 spans 16 amino acids. The V end lost 7 bases, the J end lost 6 bases, and 22 bases lay between the germline ends. The CDR3 is CASTSTYLQGANEQFF. The CDR3 nucleotides read TGTGCCAGTACTTCAACCTATCTCCAAGGGGCCAATGAGCAGTTCTTC.

The chain has TRBV19 and TRBJ2-5, with 9 bases that match TRBD1. The V and J ends lost 3 bases and 2 bases, in that order; junction bases with no gene match: 4. There are 15 residues in the CDR3. Germline V gene sequence: CDR1 LNHDA, CDR2 SQIVND (reference sequence). The CDR3 nucleotides read TGTGCCAGTAGTATGGGACAGGGTGGGCAAGAGACCCAGTACTTC. Protein product: CASSMGQGGQETQYF.

This clone was picked up one time. J is TRBJ2-7 and V is TRBV7-9; D is unclear. V was trimmed by 5 bases and J by 4 bases, leaving 9 bases between them. The CDR3 totals 12 residues. Germline values: CDR1 SEHNR, CDR2 FQNEAQ (reference sequence). CDR3 coding DNA: TGTGCCAGCAGCCAGCTAGGATACGAGCAGTACTTC. Residues: CASSQLGYEQYF.

The CDR3 sequence: CASSQWGRESGDNEQFF. The CDR3 coding sequence is TGCGCCAGCAGCCAATGGGGGCGCGAATCCGGGGACAATGAGCAGTTCTTC. The gene calls are TRBV4-1 and TRBJ2-1; maybe TRBD1 (6 bases). This CDR3 region has 17 residues. The V end was cut by 2 bases, the J end by 5 bases, with 19 bases between. Per germline, CDR1 MGHRA and CDR2 YSYEKL.

The V gene is TRBV28, the J gene TRBJ2-1, with 9 bases fitting TRBD2. This CDR3 has 17 amino acids. Germline CDR1 MDHEN, CDR2 SYDVKM. The ends lost 5 bases at V and 6 bases at J; junction bases unmatched: 14. The DNA for the CDR3 is TGTGCCAGCAGTCTTATCCGCGCGCGGGGGGGCCGCAATGAGCAGTTCTTC. Translating it yields CASSLIRARGGRNEQFF.

The V call is TRBV18, the J call TRBJ1-1; TRBD1 matches at 12 bases. The CDR3 is 16 residues long. V lost 2 bases to trimming and J lost 4 bases; unmatched junction nucleotides: 5. CDR1 is KGHSH and CDR2 is LQKENI in the germline V gene. The CDR3, as DNA: TGTGCCAGCTCACCAAGGGGACAGGGGGCGGGCACTGAAGCTTTCTTT. Translating it yields CASSPRGQGAGTEAFF.

The gene calls are TRBV3-1 (or the pseudogene TRBV3-2) and TRBJ1-4; TRBD1 agrees at 7 bases. The CDR3 has 14 amino acids. The junction had 3 bases not matched to a gene; V was cut back by 3 bases and J by 5 bases. The germline gives CDR1 LGHDT, CDR2 YNNKEL (reference sequence). This CDR3 is CASSQGTANEKLFF. The CDR3 DNA sequence: TGTGCCAGCAGCCAGGGGACAGCGAATGAAAAACTGTTTTTT.

The V gene is TRBV19, the J gene TRBJ1-3, with D tentatively TRBD1 (6 bases). Germline V lookup: CDR1 LNHDA, CDR2 SQIVND (reference sequence). The ends were cut back, 6 bases at V and 4 bases at J, with 16 bases in the middle. The CDR3 loop spans 15 amino acids. Here the CDR3 DNA reads TGTGCCAGTAGCAGGTGGACAGCGGGAGGAAACACCATATATTTT. Amino acids: CASSRWTAGGNTIYF.